Listed here are 24 T cell receptor beta chains from one sample, sequenced in a study of control samples from healthy donors and cancer patients. The assay was immunoSEQ multiplex PCR, and TCRdb's table has in-frame clones only and misses some. The sample includes approximately 100,000 clones, over 65% seen only once; the top ten take over 2%. Material for sequencing was blood. The receptors shown here come from a middle-aged woman in good health.

This chain uses TRBV5-6 with TRBJ1-1; the D is unclear. Germline values: CDR1 SGHDT, CDR2 YYEEEE. This CDR3 is built from 15 residues. Between the trimmed V and J ends, which lost 0 bases and 1 base, there was a span of 10 bases. The CDR3 DNA is TGTGCCAGCAGCTTGGAGGTCCTAGGGAACACTGAAGCTTTCTTT. Translation gives CASSLEVLGNTEAFF.

The CDR3 sequence is CASEGIRFQSGGNTIYF. Written as DNA, the CDR3 is TGTGCCAGTGAGGGCATCCGATTCCAATCAGGCGGAAACACCATATATTTT. The rearrangement joins TRBV2 to TRBJ1-3, with D unclear. The CDR3 has 17 amino acids. V was shortened by 9 bases and J by 4 bases, with 25 bases between the two germline ends. Looked up from germline, CDR1 is SNHLY and CDR2 is FYNNEI.

The V gene is TRBV19, the J gene TRBJ2-7; 7 positions agree with TRBD1. CDR3 length: 15 amino acids. CDR1 and CDR2 (germline): LNHDA, SQIVND (reference sequence). V lost 6 bases and J lost 3; bases outside the gene matches: 11. CDR3 sequence (DNA): TGTGCCAGTAGCGGGAAGGGGGCCGCGGACTACGAGCAGTACTTC. Translation gives CASSGKGAADYEQYF.

This chain uses TRBV11-3 with TRBJ1-3; D uncertain. CDR1 and CDR2 from the germline V gene are SGHNT and YENEEA. This CDR3 contains 14 residues. V was cut by 4 bases and J by 1 base, with 8 bases left in between. This CDR3 is CASSSGVSGNTIYF. The CDR3 DNA reads as TGTGCCAGCAGCTCCGGGGTTTCTGGAAACACCATATATTTT. Looking up the rest from reference TRBV11-3 and TRBJ1-3 gives the full variable domain: EAGVVQSPRYKIIEKKQPVAFWCNPISGHNTLYWYLQNLGQGPELLIRYENEEAVDDSQLPKDRFSAERLKGVDSTLKIQPAELGDSAVYLCASSSGVSGNTIYFGEGSWLTVV.

The chain links TRBV6-5 to TRBJ1-1; no clear D gene. V was trimmed by 5 bases and J by 5 bases, leaving 15 bases between them. Germline lookup yields CDR1 MNHEY and CDR2 SVGAGI. The CDR3 is 14 amino acids. DNA for the CDR3: TGTGCCAGCAGTACCGTCCTTTCGGGGACTGAAGCTTTCTTT. Amino acids: CASSTVLSGTEAFF.

This clone occurred a few times. The chain has TRBV18 and TRBJ2-7; 9 bases agree with TRBD1. The germline gives CDR1 KGHSH, CDR2 LQKENI. Trimming removed 0 bases from V and 5 bases from J; junction bases left unmatched: 8. This CDR3 has 16 amino acids. The CDR3 coding sequence is TGTGCCAGCTCACCACCGTTCGGACAGGGGAGCCACGAGCAGTACTTC. Amino acid sequence: CASSPPFGQGSHEQYF.

J is TRBJ2-7 and V is TRBV7-2, with D possibly being TRBD1 or TRBD2 (5 bases each). Trimming pared 3 bases from V and 7 bases from J, leaving 16 bases between. CDR3 length equals 14 residues. Germline V lookup: CDR1 SGHTA, CDR2 FQGNSA. The CDR3 DNA sequence: TGTGCCAGCAGCTTGGGGACGCAGACCTTGGAGCAGTACTTC. As protein: CASSLGTQTLEQYF.

The V and J genes are TRBV2 and TRBJ1-1; D is possibly TRBD1 (5 bases). Trimming took off 4 bases at V and 1 base at J, with 10 bases between the two ends. CDR3 size: 14 residues. Looked up from germline, CDR1 is SNHLY and CDR2 is FYNNEI. CDR3 nucleotides: TGTGCCAGCAGTGCCGACAGATCGAACACTGAAGCTTTCTTT. Protein sequence: CASSADRSNTEAFF.

Of note for this clone: The same CDR3 can be traced to other DNA sequences in this sample. J is TRBJ1-1 and V is TRBV19; D is uncertain. Trimming removed 3 bases at V and 1 base at J, with 3 bases between. This CDR3 is 12 amino acids long. Looked up from germline, CDR1 is LNHDA and CDR2 is SQIVND (reference sequence). CDR3 in DNA: TGTGCCAGTAGTATCGGGAACACTGAAGCTTTCTTT. It is translated as CASSIGNTEAFF. Supplemented by reference TRBV19 and TRBJ1-1, the full variable domain reads DGGITQSPKYLFRKEGQNVTLSCEQNLNHDAMYWYRQDPGQGLRLIYYSQIVNDFQKGDIAEGYSVSREKKESFPLTVTSAQKNPTAFYLCASSIGNTEAFFGQGTRLTVV.

V usage is TRBV6-1 and J usage is TRBJ1-2; the D is unclear. CDR1 and CDR2 (germline): MNHNS, SASEGT. The CDR3 extends over 14 amino acids. V lost 0 bases and J 4 bases, leaving 9 bases between the germline ends. For the CDR3, the DNA is TGTGCCAGCAGTGAAGCCCCAGGTCCCTATGGCTACACCTTC. Residues: CASSEAPGPYGYTF.

The rearrangement uses TRBV7-2 and TRBJ1-5; 7 bases map to TRBD1. The CDR3 length is 15 residues. Germline V gene lookup returns CDR1 SGHTA and CDR2 FQGNSA. The V and J ends lost 5 bases and 2 bases, in that order; junction bases with no gene match: 6. This CDR3 reads CASSRDSSGNQPQHF. The DNA of the CDR3 is TGTGCCAGCAGCCGGGACAGCTCGGGCAATCAGCCCCAGCATTTT.

The chain employs TRBV6-5 and TRBJ2-2, with D possibly TRBD1 on 5 matching bases. The V end lost 0 bases, the J end lost 4 bases, and 12 bases lay between the germline ends. The CDR3 is made up of 16 amino acids. The germline V gene encodes CDR1 MNHEY and CDR2 SVGAGI. CDR3 nucleotide sequence: TGTGCCAGCAGTTACTCGCCACCCCAGGGCACCGGGGAGCTGTTTTTT. Protein product: CASSYSPPQGTGELFF.

V usage is TRBV27 and J usage is TRBJ1-5; possible D gene TRBD1, 5 bases. The CDR3 runs to 15 residues. Germline-derived CDR1 and CDR2 are MNHEY and SMNVEV (reference sequence). The V end was cut by 3 bases, the J end by 1 base, with 10 bases between. The CDR3 is CASSFSDRSNQPQHF. For the CDR3, the DNA is TGTGCCAGCAGTTTTTCCGACAGAAGCAATCAGCCCCAGCATTTT.

This clone counts as medium-sized. This chain uses TRBV6-5 with TRBJ1-6, with D perhaps TRBD1 (5 bases). V was trimmed by 0 bases and J by 8 bases, leaving 14 bases between them. The CDR3 consists of 16 residues. Germline V gene lookup returns CDR1 MNHEY and CDR2 SVGAGI. This CDR3 is CASSYSGGSGHSPLHF. CDR3 DNA sequence: TGTGCCAGCAGTTACTCGGGGGGTTCTGGTCATTCACCCCTCCACTTT.

The chain joins TRBV28 to TRBJ2-7, with 9 bases aligning to TRBD1. The germline CDR1 and CDR2 sequences are MDHEN and SYDVKM. V shed 6 bases and J 7 bases; nucleotides not matched to a gene: 7. The CDR3 is made up of 13 amino acids. The CDR3 sequence is CASRRQGGNEQYF. CDR3 nucleotides: TGTGCCAGCAGACGACAGGGGGGGAATGAGCAGTACTTC.

The chain uses TRBV19 and TRBJ2-7; TRBD1 matches at 7 bases. Unmatched junction bases numbered 6, after V lost 9 bases and J lost 1 base. This CDR3 is built from 13 residues. CDR1 is LNHDA, CDR2 SQIVND, per germline (reference sequence). Written as DNA, the CDR3 is TGTGCCAGCCGGGACAGAACATCCTACGAGCAGTACTTC. This gives the protein CASRDRTSYEQYF.

The chain has TRBV7-9 and TRBJ2-5, with D possibly matching TRBD2 (5 bases). The germline V and J ends were trimmed by 5 bases and 2 bases, with 12 bases remaining between them. This CDR3 has 14 residues. Germline V gene data show CDR1 as SEHNR and CDR2 as FQNEAQ (reference sequence). The CDR3 spells CASSETRGQETQYF. In DNA, the CDR3 is TGTGCCAGCAGCGAGACTCGAGGGCAAGAGACCCAGTACTTC.

This chain connects TRBV7-2 to TRBJ2-3, with 7 bases matching TRBD1. Germline CDR1 and CDR2: SGHTA and FQGNSA. The length of the CDR3 is 17 residues. V gave up 6 bases and J gave up 2 bases; unmatched junction bases: 14. CDR3 region: CASRYRDREFVTDTQYF. CDR3 nucleotides: TGTGCCAGCAGATACCGTGACAGGGAGTTTGTCACAGATACGCAGTATTTT.

Details on this clone: An end of the junction differs from the germline gene, which may be a read error. This chain links TRBV11-2 with TRBJ2-2, with D perhaps being TRBD1 or TRBD2 (6 bases each). Germline V CDR1 and CDR2: SGHAT, FQNNGV. The CDR3 is made up of 20 amino acids. The CDR3 loop is CASSLERGTAPKNEHRGAVF. CDR3 sequence (DNA): TGTGCCAGCAGCTTAGAGAGGGGGACTGCCCCTAAAAACGAACACCGGGGAGCTGTTTTT.

The chain recombines TRBV14 with TRBJ2-7; D remains unclear. V lost 1 base and J lost 2, with 6 bases in between. Per germline, CDR1 SGHDN and CDR2 FVKESK. There are 13 residues in the CDR3. The CDR3 sequence: CASSQGRAYEQYF. The CDR3 DNA reads as TGTGCCAGCAGCCAAGGACGGGCCTACGAGCAGTACTTC.

The CDR3 DNA reads TGCGCCAGCAGAGGGACGGTTAGCTCCTACGAGCAGTACTTC. Protein sequence: CASRGTVSSYEQYF. The rearrangement joins TRBV5-1 to TRBJ2-7, with D possibly being TRBD1 or TRBD2 (5 bases each). This CDR3 comprises 14 residues. The ends were cut back, 5 bases at V and 0 bases at J, with 12 bases in the middle. The germline V gene has CDR1 SGHRS and CDR2 YFSETQ.

The chain employs TRBV10-3 and TRBJ2-1, with a weak D call TRBD1 (6 bases). CDR1 is ENHRY, CDR2 SYGVKD, per germline. The V and J ends lost 6 bases and 4 bases respectively, with 13 bases between them. CDR3 size: 14 residues. CDR3 in DNA: TGTGCCATCAGCTGGACAGCCGATTACAATGAGCAGTTCTTC. Its protein is CAISWTADYNEQFF.

This chain connects TRBV10-3 to TRBJ2-1; 13 bases map to TRBD2. Trimming cost V 9 bases and J 7 bases; bases outside gene matches: 3. The length of the CDR3 is 13 residues. Germline CDR1 reads ENHRY; CDR2 reads SYGVKD. CDR3 coding DNA: TGTGCCATGACTAGCGGGGGGCAAAATGAGCAGTTCTTC. Translation gives CAMTSGGQNEQFF.

V usage is TRBV27 and J usage is TRBJ2-3, with D tentatively TRBD2 (6 bases). The germline gives CDR1 MNHEY, CDR2 SMNVEV (reference sequence). CDR3 length: 20 residues. The germline V and J ends were trimmed by 5 bases and 2 bases, with 29 bases remaining between them. This CDR3 reads CASSHSRRRGTPYYTDTQYF. The CDR3 DNA sequence: TGTGCCAGCAGTCATTCCCGCCGGCGGGGCACCCCGTACTACACAGATACGCAGTATTTT.